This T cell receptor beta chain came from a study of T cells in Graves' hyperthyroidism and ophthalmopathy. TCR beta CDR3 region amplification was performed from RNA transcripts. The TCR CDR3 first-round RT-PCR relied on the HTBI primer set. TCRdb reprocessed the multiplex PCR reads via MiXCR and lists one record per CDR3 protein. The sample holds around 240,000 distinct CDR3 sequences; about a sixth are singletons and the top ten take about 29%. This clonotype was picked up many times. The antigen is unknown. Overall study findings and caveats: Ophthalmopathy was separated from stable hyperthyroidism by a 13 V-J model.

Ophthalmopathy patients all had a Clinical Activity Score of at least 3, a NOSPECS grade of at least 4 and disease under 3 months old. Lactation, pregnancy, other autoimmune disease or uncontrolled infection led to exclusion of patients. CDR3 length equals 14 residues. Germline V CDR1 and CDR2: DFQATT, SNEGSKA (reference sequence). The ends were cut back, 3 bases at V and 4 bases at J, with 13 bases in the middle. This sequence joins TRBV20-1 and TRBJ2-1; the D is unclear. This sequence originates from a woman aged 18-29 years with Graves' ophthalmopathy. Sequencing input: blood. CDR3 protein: CSARPQTEYNEQFF. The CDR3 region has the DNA TGCAGTGCTAGGCCTCAGACCGAATACAATGAGCAGTTCTTC.